Shown below are 16 T cell receptor beta chains from a single sample sequenced in a study of cytomegalovirus exposure and HLA in healthy donors. PCR was performed using 60 Vbeta and 13 Jbeta primers. Data came from immunoSEQ multiplex PCR; TCRdb stores just in-frame clones and leaves some out. This sample's table has about 160,000 clones. The specimen was PBMCs. Receptor source: a woman aged 50 to 65 in good health and CMV-seronegative.

In DNA, the CDR3 is TGTGCCAGCAGTTTATCCGGACAGGGGATCTACGAGCAGTACTTC. Its translation is CASSLSGQGIYEQYF. The chain couples TRBV28 to TRBJ2-7; 9 nucleotides line up with TRBD1. Germline V lookup: CDR1 MDHEN, CDR2 SYDVKM. There are 15 residues in the CDR3. After removal of 1 base from V and 3 bases from J, the junction contained 4 bases not matched to a gene.

A word on this clone: Germline and junction disagree at one end, which may indicate a read error. The rearrangement links TRBV18 to TRBJ2-2; the match to TRBD2 covers 8 bases. Per germline, CDR1 KGHSH and CDR2 LQKENI. This CDR3 comprises 15 residues. Here the CDR3 reads CASPPRGGLTGELFF. As DNA, the CDR3 is TGTGCCAGCCCACCCCGGGGGGGCCTAACCGGGGAGCTGTTTTTT.

The chain employs TRBV5-4 and TRBJ1-4; D is unclear. The germline V and J ends were trimmed by 7 bases and 2 bases, with 15 bases remaining between them. This CDR3 is built from 15 residues. Looked up from germline, CDR1 is SGHNT and CDR2 is YYREEE (reference sequence). CDR3 sequence reads: CASSTTRGTNEKLFF. Written as DNA, the CDR3 is TGTGCCAGCTCCACAACCAGAGGCACTAATGAAAAACTGTTTTTT. The full variable domain, in which reference TRBV5-4 and TRBJ1-4 provide the parts outside the CDR3, is ETGVTQSPTHLIKTRGQQVTLRCSSQSGHNTVSWYQQALGQGPQFIFQYYREEENGRGNFPPRFSGLQFPNYSSELNVNALELDDSALYLCASSTTRGTNEKLFFGSGTQLSVL.

This chain links TRBV5-5 with TRBJ1-4, with no clear D. This CDR3 comprises 18 residues. Germline V gene sequence: CDR1 SGHKS, CDR2 YYEKEE (reference sequence). The V end was cut by 3 bases, the J end by 7 bases, with 25 bases between. DNA of the CDR3: TGTGCCAGCAGCTCACATCAGCATACCCGAAGCGGTAGTGAAAAACTGTTTTTT. Protein sequence: CASSSHQHTRSGSEKLFF.

V and J are TRBV7-2 and TRBJ2-7; 7 positions agree with TRBD2. The V segment lost 4 bases and the J segment 2 bases; nucleotides outside the gene matches: 8. This CDR3 comprises 15 residues. The germline gives CDR1 SGHTA, CDR2 FQGNSA. In DNA, the CDR3 is TGTGCCAGCAGCTCAGCTAGCGGATTCACCTACGAGCAGTACTTC. This translates into CASSSASGFTYEQYF.

The chain recombines TRBV10-1 with TRBJ1-5, with D possibly being TRBD1 (6 bases). CDR1 WNHNN and CDR2 SYGVQD come from the germline V gene (reference sequence). The CDR3 spans 19 residues. The germline V and J ends were trimmed by 2 bases and 0 bases, with 20 bases remaining between them. In DNA form, the CDR3 reads TGCGCCAGCAGTGAGGACAGGAAAGGTCCCGGATATAGCAATCAGCCCCAGCATTTT. It encodes CASSEDRKGPGYSNQPQHF.

The V call is TRBV21-1, the J call TRBJ2-5; TRBD1 is the table's D call, not checked against the DNA. TRBV21-1 is deemed a pseudogene. The CDR3 totals 14 residues. CDR3 loop: CARSPGHAQETQYF. The CDR3 DNA follows: TGTGCCAGGAGTCCGGGACACGCCCAAGAGACCCAGTACTTC.

The gene calls are TRBV28 and TRBJ1-5; TRBD1 agrees at 8 bases. V was pared by 4 bases and J by 1 base, with 6 bases of the junction left unmatched. The CDR3 loop spans 16 amino acids. Germline CDR1 MDHEN, CDR2 SYDVKM. In DNA, the CDR3 is TGTGCCAGCAGTTGGCAGGGACAGGTCAGCAATCAGCCCCAGCATTTT. This encodes CASSWQGQVSNQPQHF.

The chain uses TRBV18 and TRBJ2-1, with 7 bases fitting TRBD2. The CDR3 spans 15 residues. Looked up from germline, CDR1 is KGHSH and CDR2 is LQKENI. Unmatched junction bases numbered 5, after V lost 1 base and J lost 5 bases. CDR3 coding DNA: TGTGCCAGCTCACCACTCGCGGGAGAGGACAATGAGCAGTTCTTC. This sequence encodes CASSPLAGEDNEQFF.

The V and J genes are TRBV6-1 and TRBJ2-5, with a possible D match to TRBD1 (7 bases). The CDR3 loop spans 16 amino acids. CDR1 is MNHNS, CDR2 SASEGT, per germline. The ends were cut back, 4 bases at V and 1 base at J, with 16 bases in the middle. The CDR3 DNA reads TGTGCCAGCAGTGCGGGATACAGGGGACTCCAAGAGACCCAGTACTTC. Amino acid sequence: CASSAGYRGLQETQYF.

V usage is TRBV6-5 and J usage is TRBJ2-7, with TRBD1 matching over 9 bases. The germline gives CDR1 MNHEY, CDR2 SVGAGI. This CDR3 has 14 residues. Unmatched junction bases numbered 9, after V lost 6 bases and J lost 6 bases. CDR3: CASRSGQGDREQYF. CDR3 nucleotides: TGTGCCAGCAGATCGGGACAGGGCGATCGCGAGCAGTACTTC.

The chain combines TRBV2 with TRBJ2-7; the D is unclear. The CDR3 covers 15 residues. Trimming left V 2 bases short and J 3 bases short, with 14 bases between. Germline CDR1 and CDR2: SNHLY and FYNNEI. CDR3 coding DNA: TGTGCCAGCAGTGAAATCATCTTCGGGTTCTACGAGCAGTACTTC. Its protein product is CASSEIIFGFYEQYF.

This rearrangement joins TRBV7-2 to TRBJ1-2, with 10 bases aligning to TRBD1. The CDR3 totals 15 residues. J lost 2 bases, V lost 5 bases, and 5 bases had no gene match. The germline V gene encodes CDR1 SGHTA and CDR2 FQGNSA. The CDR3 DNA reads TGTGCCAGCAGCGGTCCGGGACAGGGGAACTATGGCTACACCTTC. This encodes CASSGPGQGNYGYTF.

Here the CDR3 DNA reads TGTGCCTGGAGAGGGGACAGTTACATTCAGTACTTC. Translating it yields CAWRGDSYIQYF. The V call is TRBV30, the J call TRBJ2-4; 7 nucleotides agree with TRBD1. The V segment lost 3 bases and the J segment 8 bases; nucleotides outside the gene matches: 4. Germline CDR1 GTSNPN, CDR2 SVGIG (reference sequence). The CDR3 consists of 12 residues.

The V call is TRBV5-1, the J call TRBJ2-5; 14 bases match TRBD2. Germline lookup yields CDR1 SGHRS and CDR2 YFSETQ. Trimming cost V 2 bases and J 5 bases; bases outside gene matches: 8. The CDR3 covers 17 residues. The CDR3 DNA sequence: TGCGCCAGCAGCTTACCGGGACTAGCGGGAGCAACCGAGACCCAGTACTTC. Translation gives CASSLPGLAGATETQYF.

V and J are TRBV4-2 and TRBJ1-5; D unclear. Looked up from germline, CDR1 is LGHNA and CDR2 is YNFKEQ. This CDR3 comprises 15 residues. Trimming removed 0 bases from V and 4 bases from J, with 10 bases in between. CDR3 sequence: CASSQDWAPNQPQHF. The CDR3 DNA sequence: TGTGCCAGCAGCCAAGATTGGGCACCGAATCAGCCCCAGCATTTT.